The 5 T cell receptor beta chains presented below share a single source sample, sequenced in a study of tumor-infiltrating lymphocytes in primary liver carcinoma. A primer matching the constant region was used to make TCR beta cDNA from 450 to 550 ng of total RNA. Modified slightly, ARM-PCR produced TCR beta libraries over three nested multiplex PCR rounds. TRBV1-TRBV30 forward and Cbeta reverse primers drove the first two roughly 10-cycle rounds. TCRdb passed the multiplex PCR reads through MiXCR, listing each CDR3 protein once. Among approximately 210,000 distinct CDR3 sequences listed, roughly two thirds were seen once. In addition to blood RNA drawn from unsorted whole blood, germline DNA was extracted. What was sequenced was peripheral blood. All receptors come from a woman aged 60-70 years with primary liver carcinoma and hepatitis B virus infection.

With respect to this clonotype: At one end, the junction sequence differs from germline, possibly due to a read error. The chain employs TRBV29-1 and TRBJ2-3; D is perhaps TRBD1 (5 bases). Germline V gene lookup returns CDR1 SQVTM and CDR2 ANQGSEA. The CDR3 loop spans 13 amino acids. CDR3 bases: TGCAACGTTGGGGCCGACAGCACACATACGCAGTATTTT. It yields the protein CNVGADSTHTQYF.

The table lists this clonotype with many counts. The rearrangement links TRBV29-1 to TRBJ2-7; 7 bases match TRBD1. This CDR3 comprises 13 residues. J lost 3 bases, V lost 6 bases, and 8 bases had no gene match. Germline CDR1 is SQVTM and CDR2 is ANQGSEA. The CDR3 reads CSVKGTADYEQYF. CDR3 DNA sequence: TGCAGCGTAAAGGGGACAGCGGACTACGAGCAGTACTTC.

As concerns this clonotype: Since a much larger clone is just one base distant, this may be a read error. This chain uses TRBV12-3 or TRBV12-4 with TRBJ2-1; no reliable D call. The CDR3 contains 11 residues. Trimming removed 5 bases at V and 5 bases at J, with 4 bases between. The DNA for the CDR3 is TGTGCCAGCAGTGGAGACAATGAGCAGTTCTTC. Translating it yields CASSGDNEQFF.

This clonotype was seen just once. The junction departs from the called germline gene at one end, perhaps through a read error. The V and J genes are TRBV7-9 and TRBJ2-3; D tentatively reads TRBD1 or TRBD2 (6 bases each). Per the germline V gene, CDR1 is SEHNR and CDR2 is FQNEAQ (reference sequence). There are 15 residues in the CDR3. CDR3 sequence (DNA): TGTGTCAGCCCCGCCGAGGGGGGTAGCACAGATACGCAGTATTTT. Its translation is CVSPAEGGSTDTQYF.

The sample holds a few counts of this clonotype. J is TRBJ2-7 and V is TRBV5-5; D remains unclear. Trimming pared 0 bases from V and 0 bases from J, leaving 7 bases between. Germline V gene lookup returns CDR1 SGHKS and CDR2 YYEKEE (reference sequence). This CDR3 is 14 amino acids long. The CDR3 nucleotides read TGTGCCAGCAGCTTGGCATATAGCTCCTACGAGCAGTACTTC. It translates to CASSLAYSSYEQYF. The variable domain in full, completed from reference TRBV5-5 and TRBJ2-7, reads DAGVTQSPTHLIKTRGQQVTLRCSPISGHKSVSWYQQVLGQGPQFIFQYYEKEERGRGNFPDRFSARQFPNYSSELNVNALLLGDSALYLCASSLAYSSYEQYFGPGTRLTVT.